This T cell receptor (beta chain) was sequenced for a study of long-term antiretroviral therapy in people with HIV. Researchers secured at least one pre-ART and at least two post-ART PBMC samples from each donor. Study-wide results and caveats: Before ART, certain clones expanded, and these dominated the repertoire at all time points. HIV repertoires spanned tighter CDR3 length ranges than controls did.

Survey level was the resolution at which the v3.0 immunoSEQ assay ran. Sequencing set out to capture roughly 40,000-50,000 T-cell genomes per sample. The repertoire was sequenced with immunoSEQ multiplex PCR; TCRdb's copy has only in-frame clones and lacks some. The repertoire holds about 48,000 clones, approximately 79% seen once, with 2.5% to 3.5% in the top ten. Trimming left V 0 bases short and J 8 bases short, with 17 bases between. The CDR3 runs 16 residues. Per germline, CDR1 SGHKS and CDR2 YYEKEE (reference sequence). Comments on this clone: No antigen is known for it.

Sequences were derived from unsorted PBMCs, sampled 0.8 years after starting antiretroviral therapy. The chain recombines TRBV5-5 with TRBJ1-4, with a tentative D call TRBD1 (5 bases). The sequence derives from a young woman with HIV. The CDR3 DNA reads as TGTGCCAGCAGCTTGGCACAGGCGGCCCTTGAAGAAAAACTGTTTTTT. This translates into CASSLAQAALEEKLFF.